A single T cell receptor beta chain is shown here with its context. Treatment reported: some 19 received Ad26.COV2.S at low or high dose, single or two shots; 5 received placebo; per-sample allocation not given. Specimens were obtained on day 63 following the first vaccine or placebo injection. The sample comes from a study of Ad26.COV2.S vaccination and SARS-CoV-2 variants. Libraries were prepared by immunoSEQ multiplex PCR; TCRdb keeps only in-frame clonotypes and omits some of them. This sample carries 350,000 to 450,000 clones, 75% to 90% of them seen once, and the ten largest clones take 1.5% to 2%. The sequencing here drew on peripheral blood, taken in a trial of Ad26.COV2.S vaccine versus placebo. The sequence came from a person between 18 and 59 years old who received the Ad26.COV2.S COVID-19 vaccine or a placebo.

Written as DNA, the CDR3 is TGTGCCAGTAGTATACAGCTCACTAGCGGGAGGAATACGCAGTATTTT. This translates into CASSIQLTSGRNTQYF. The chain is built from TRBV19 and TRBJ2-3; 12 bases agree with TRBD2. The CDR3 is 16 amino acids. The V and J ends lost 2 bases and 7 bases, in that order; junction bases with no gene match: 7. Germline lookup yields CDR1 LNHDA and CDR2 SQIVND (reference sequence). Variable domain in full (rest from reference TRBV19 and TRBJ2-3): DGGITQSPKYLFRKEGQNVTLSCEQNLNHDAMYWYRQDPGQGLRLIYYSQIVNDFQKGDIAEGYSVSREKKESFPLTVTSAQKNPTAFYLCASSIQLTSGRNTQYFGPGTRLTVL.